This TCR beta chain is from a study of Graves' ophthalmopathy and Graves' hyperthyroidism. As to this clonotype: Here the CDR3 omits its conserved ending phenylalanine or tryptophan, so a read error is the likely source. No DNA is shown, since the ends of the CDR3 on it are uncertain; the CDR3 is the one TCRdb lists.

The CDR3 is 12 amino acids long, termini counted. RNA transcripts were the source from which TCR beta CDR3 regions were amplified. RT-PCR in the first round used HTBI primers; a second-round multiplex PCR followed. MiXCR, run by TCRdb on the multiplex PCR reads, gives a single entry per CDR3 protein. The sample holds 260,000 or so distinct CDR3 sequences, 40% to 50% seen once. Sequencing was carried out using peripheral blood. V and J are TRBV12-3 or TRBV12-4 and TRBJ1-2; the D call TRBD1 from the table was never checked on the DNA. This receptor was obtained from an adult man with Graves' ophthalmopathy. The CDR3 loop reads CASSSRDRVCTL.